The clone carrying this T cell receptor beta chain showed up many times. Its antigen is as yet unknown. The data derive from a study of T-cell memory formation after mild COVID-19. Looking at the study overall: Largely, the TCR clusters proved donor specific. Findings and limits, study-wide: The authors did not confirm SARS-CoV-2 specificity of second-wave clones peaking day 37. Among clones contracting day 15 to 85, CD4/CD8 was balanced, whereas later expanders leaned CD4+.

V shed 4 bases and J shed 1 base, with 17 bases lying between them. This CDR3 has 18 residues. TCRdb recomputed calls from the 5' RACE reads with MiXCR, one row per CDR3 protein. Among about 440,000 distinct CDR3 sequences, around 20% were seen once, and the ten largest hold around 9.2%. Sequenced input: PBMCs or a T cell subset sorted from them (not recorded which). The TCR comes from an adult woman who had mild COVID-19 (a few samples of this study predate the infection). Cell type and time point are not known. The chain joins TRBV12-3 or TRBV12-4 to TRBJ2-6, with D possibly being TRBD1 or TRBD2 (5 bases each). CDR3 DNA: TGTGCCAGCAGTTCGGGACCTACTAGGGGATCTGGGGCCAACGTCCTGACTTTC. It encodes CASSSGPTRGSGANVLTF.